The 17 T cell receptor beta chains in this list originate from one sample, sequenced in a study of technical replicates of blood from a handful of donors. Clones were read by immunoSEQ multiplex PCR, and TCRdb kept only the in-frame ones, dropping some. The sample holds 55,000 to 75,000 clones, roughly nine tenths seen once. The sequenced sample consisted of PBMCs. These receptors came from a human donor in good health. Some clones in this sample may be carry-over from other donors' samples.

The CDR3 protein is CASSYPGINTGELFF. CDR3 DNA: TGTGCCAGCAGCTACCCGGGAATCAACACCGGGGAGCTGTTTTTT. The J gene is TRBJ2-2, the V gene TRBV7-9, with D tentatively TRBD2 (5 bases). Trimming took off 4 bases at V and 2 bases at J, with 11 bases between the two ends. The CDR3 sequence is 15 residues long. CDR1 and CDR2 from the germline V gene are SEHNR and FQNEAQ (reference sequence).

V and J are TRBV5-1 and TRBJ1-5; D unclear. Trimming stripped 0 bases from V and 1 base from J, with 8 bases between. CDR3 size: 15 residues. CDR1 is SGHRS, CDR2 YFSETQ, per germline. CDR3 DNA: TGCGCCAGCAGCTTGGATTCGGAGAGCAATCAGCCCCAGCATTTT. Translating it yields CASSLDSESNQPQHF.

The chain has TRBV5-8 and TRBJ2-5; 14 bases match TRBD2. The CDR3 runs to 17 residues. The germline gives CDR1 SGHTS, CDR2 YDEGEE. The junction had 7 bases not matched to a gene; V was cut back by 4 bases and J by 2 bases. This CDR3 is CASSLRTSGGWQETQYF. The CDR3 nucleotides read TGTGCCAGCAGCCTGAGGACTAGCGGGGGGTGGCAAGAGACCCAGTACTTC.

This chain links TRBV23-1 with TRBJ1-5; possible D gene TRBD1, 6 bases. TRBV23-1 is labeled an ORF, and its function is uncertain. The CDR3 loop spans 16 amino acids. Trimming took off 1 base at V and 6 bases at J, with 16 bases between the two ends. Here the CDR3 DNA reads TGCGCCAGCAGTCAATGGAAGGACAGAGATGGTCAGCCCCAGCATTTT. Translating gives CASSQWKDRDGQPQHF.

The chain links TRBV5-6 to TRBJ1-1; D is unclear. Germline CDR1 SGHDT, CDR2 YYEEEE. V lost 0 bases, J lost 1 base, and 4 bases lay in between. The CDR3 totals 13 residues. CDR3 amino acids: CASSLEQNTEAFF. CDR3 sequence (DNA): TGTGCCAGCAGCTTGGAACAGAACACTGAAGCTTTCTTT.

The chain has TRBV7-3 and TRBJ2-2, with 7 bases that match TRBD2. The CDR3 is made up of 17 amino acids. The germline V gene encodes CDR1 SGHTA and CDR2 FQGTGA. After removal of 3 bases from V and 6 bases from J, the junction contained 13 bases not matched to a gene. The CDR3 loop is CASSFGPGPAGPGELFF. Here the CDR3 DNA reads TGTGCCAGCAGCTTCGGTCCGGGACCAGCGGGACCCGGGGAGCTGTTTTTT.

This chain uses TRBV15 with TRBJ1-4; TRBD1 matches 7 bases. Germline lookup yields CDR1 LNHNV and CDR2 YYDKDF (reference sequence). The CDR3 extends over 16 amino acids. V gave up 1 base and J gave up 2 bases; unmatched junction bases: 4. The DNA for the CDR3 is TGTGCCACCAGCAGAGGCCAGGGACAGACTAATGAAAAACTGTTTTTT. The encoded protein is CATSRGQGQTNEKLFF.

The chain is built from TRBV19 and TRBJ2-3, with TRBD2 matching 11 bases. Germline V CDR1 and CDR2: LNHDA, SQIVND (reference sequence). After removal of 4 bases from V and 5 bases from J, the junction contained 2 bases not matched to a gene. CDR3 length: 14 residues. The CDR3 loop reads CASSTGLAGDTQYF. CDR3 sequence (DNA): TGTGCCAGTAGTACCGGACTAGCGGGAGATACGCAGTATTTT.

The rearrangement links TRBV7-8 to TRBJ2-5, with 10 bases aligning to TRBD1. Germline CDR1 reads SGHVS; CDR2 reads FQNEAQ. CDR3 length equals 14 residues. V shed 5 bases and J 4 bases; nucleotides not matched to a gene: 4. The CDR3 reads CASSGRDRGETQYF. CDR3 nucleotide sequence: TGTGCCAGCAGCGGGAGGGACAGGGGAGAGACCCAGTACTTC.

The genes are TRBV7-8 and TRBJ2-1; 8 bases agree with TRBD2. V lost 2 bases, J lost 4 bases, and 16 bases stayed unmatched. The CDR3 totals 19 residues. Per the germline V gene, CDR1 is SGHVS and CDR2 is FQNEAQ. The CDR3, as DNA: TGTGCCAGCAGCTTAAGCTTAGGAGGCGCGGGAGGTGGTTACAATGAGCAGTTCTTC. Residues: CASSLSLGGAGGGYNEQFF.

The V gene is TRBV7-8, the J gene TRBJ1-2; D gene ambiguous. CDR3 size: 15 residues. Germline CDR1 is SGHVS and CDR2 is FQNEAQ. Trimming removed 5 bases from V and 4 bases from J, with 17 bases in between. The CDR3 DNA sequence: TGTGCCAGCAGCGATCTCGAGGGTTCCCTCTATGGCTACACCTTC. This gives the protein CASSDLEGSLYGYTF.

The rearrangement links TRBV30 to TRBJ1-5; D unresolved. V was clipped by 1 base and J by 7 bases, with 14 bases between them. This CDR3 spans 14 amino acids. Germline assignment: CDR1 GTSNPN and CDR2 SVGIG (reference sequence). Here the CDR3 DNA reads TGTGCCTGGAGTGCATCCCCCGTCGGGCAGCCCCAGCATTTT. As protein: CAWSASPVGQPQHF.

V and J are TRBV7-2 and TRBJ2-7; D is undetermined. In germline, CDR1 is SGHTA, CDR2 FQGNSA. The CDR3 loop spans 12 amino acids. V shed 1 base and J shed 3 bases, with 4 bases lying between them. The CDR3 here is CASSLVDYEQYF. CDR3 DNA: TGTGCCAGCAGCTTAGTAGACTACGAGCAGTACTTC.

The genes are TRBV2 and TRBJ2-5; D call uncertain. From germline, CDR1 is SNHLY and CDR2 FYNNEI. V was clipped by 0 bases and J by 5 bases, with 4 bases between them. CDR3 length: 12 residues. CDR3 sequence reads: CASSEARETQYF. CDR3 DNA: TGTGCCAGCAGTGAAGCGCGGGAGACCCAGTACTTC.

The J gene is TRBJ1-4, the V gene TRBV19, with D possibly matching TRBD1 (6 bases). The V and J ends lost 2 bases and 6 bases respectively, with 13 bases between them. This CDR3 comprises 15 residues. Germline V lookup: CDR1 LNHDA, CDR2 SQIVND (reference sequence). The CDR3 DNA is TGTGCCAGTAGTATATCGTCCAGGGGCCATGAAAAACTGTTTTTT. As protein: CASSISSRGHEKLFF.

This chain joins TRBV7-2 and TRBJ1-3; 7 bases are a match to TRBD1. The CDR3 consists of 14 residues. Germline values: CDR1 SGHTA, CDR2 FQGNSA. Trimming cost V 4 bases and J 0 bases; bases outside gene matches: 0. DNA of the CDR3: TGTGCCAGCAGCTGGGACAGCTCTGGAAACACCATATATTTT. This encodes CASSWDSSGNTIYF.

The chain uses TRBV5-4 and TRBJ2-3; a possible D gene is TRBD2 (6 bases). Germline V gene data show CDR1 as SGHNT and CDR2 as YYREEE (reference sequence). The CDR3 covers 15 residues. Trimming removed 3 bases from V and 1 base from J, with 12 bases in between. The chain's CDR3 is CASSSGTWGTDTQYF. CDR3 coding DNA: TGTGCCAGCAGCTCAGGGACTTGGGGCACAGATACGCAGTATTTT.